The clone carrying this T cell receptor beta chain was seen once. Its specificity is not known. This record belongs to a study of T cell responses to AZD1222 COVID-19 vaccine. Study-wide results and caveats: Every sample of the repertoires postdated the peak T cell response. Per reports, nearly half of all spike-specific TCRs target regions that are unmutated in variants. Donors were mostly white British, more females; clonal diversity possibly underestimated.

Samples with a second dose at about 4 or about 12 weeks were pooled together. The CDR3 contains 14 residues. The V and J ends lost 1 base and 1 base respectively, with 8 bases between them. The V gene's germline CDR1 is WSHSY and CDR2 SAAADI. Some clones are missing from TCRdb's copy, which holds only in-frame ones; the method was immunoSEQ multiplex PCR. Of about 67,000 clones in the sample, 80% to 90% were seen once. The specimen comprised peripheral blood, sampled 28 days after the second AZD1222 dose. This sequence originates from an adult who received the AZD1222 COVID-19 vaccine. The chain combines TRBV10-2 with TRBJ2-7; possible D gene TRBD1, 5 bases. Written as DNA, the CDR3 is TGCGCCAGCAGTGAGTTGGGGCGGTCCTACGAGCAGTACTTC. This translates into CASSELGRSYEQYF.